What follows are 2 T cell receptor beta chains derived from one specimen sequenced in a study of early T cells in non-severe SARS-CoV-2 infection. A single record per CDR3 protein comes from TCRdb applying MiXCR to the 5' RACE reads. The table records about 24,000 distinct CDR3 sequences, approximately 4.5% of them present only once. The sample consisted of whole blood. The receptors were sampled from an adult who was a healthcare worker with PCR-confirmed SARS-CoV-2 infection or an uninfected control (not recorded which).

This clonotype was seen ten or more times. The rearrangement joins TRBV28 to TRBJ2-7, with 9 bases lining up with TRBD2. Trimming cost V 3 bases and J 1 base; bases outside gene matches: 7. In germline, CDR1 is MDHEN, CDR2 SYDVKM. The CDR3 extends over 16 amino acids. The CDR3: CASSLASGLASYEQYF. CDR3 nucleotide sequence: TGTGCCAGCAGTTTGGCATCCGGACTAGCGTCCTACGAGCAGTACTTC. The full variable domain, rest sourced from reference TRBV28 and TRBJ2-7, is DVKVTQSSRYLVKRTGEKVFLECVQDMDHENMFWYRQDPGLGLRLIYFSYDVKMKEKGDIPEGYSVSREKKERFSLILESASTNQTSMYLCASSLASGLASYEQYFGPGTRLTVT.

The chain couples TRBV5-4 to TRBJ2-3; D unresolved. There are 14 residues in the CDR3. Between the trimmed V and J ends, which lost 0 bases and 0 bases, there was a span of 5 bases. Germline V gene data show CDR1 as SGHNT and CDR2 as YYREEE (reference sequence). The CDR3 bases are TGTGCCAGCAGCTTGGACGGGAGCACAGATACGCAGTATTTT. It yields the protein CASSLDGSTDTQYF.